The 10 T cell receptor beta chains given below trace back to one sample, sequenced in a study of technical replicates of blood from a handful of donors. The protocol was immunoSEQ multiplex PCR, while the TCRdb copy is restricted to in-frame clones and leaves out a portion. This table holds approximately 75,000 clones, 95% to 98% found once. Sequencing input: T cells isolated from PBMCs. The receptors originated from a human donor in good health.

The chain recombines TRBV28 with TRBJ2-7; the match to TRBD1 covers 7 bases. Looked up from germline, CDR1 is MDHEN and CDR2 is SYDVKM. Trimming cost V 5 bases and J 2 bases; bases outside gene matches: 12. The CDR3 totals 16 residues. In DNA form, the CDR3 reads TGTGCCAGCAGTCCCGGGACAGACAGGAAGGCCTACGAGCAGTACTTC. It yields the protein CASSPGTDRKAYEQYF.

This chain joins TRBV7-9 and TRBJ2-7; the match to TRBD1 covers 9 bases. V gave up 3 bases and J gave up 3 bases; unmatched junction bases: 3. The CDR3 covers 14 residues. Germline CDR1 reads SEHNR; CDR2 reads FQNEAQ (reference sequence). This CDR3 is CASSFRDRDYEQYF. The CDR3 nucleotides read TGTGCCAGCAGCTTCCGGGACAGGGACTACGAGCAGTACTTC.

The chain couples TRBV4-2 to TRBJ1-2; D is unresolved. The CDR3 runs to 14 residues. The V end was cut by 1 base, the J end by 6 bases, with 12 bases between. CDR1 and CDR2 (germline): LGHNA, YNFKEQ. The CDR3 protein is CASSQVSGYDGYTF. The CDR3 DNA reads TGTGCCAGCAGCCAAGTATCGGGGTACGATGGCTACACCTTC.

The J gene is TRBJ2-5, the V gene TRBV2; 8 bases fit TRBD2. In germline, CDR1 is SNHLY, CDR2 FYNNEI. After removal of 9 bases from V and 1 base from J, the junction contained 4 bases not matched to a gene. The CDR3 is 13 residues long. The CDR3 loop is CASSGGVQETQYF. The CDR3, as DNA: TGTGCCAGTTCCGGGGGGGTCCAAGAGACCCAGTACTTC.

The CDR3: CASSQTEPGTEAFF. The DNA of the CDR3 is TGTGCCAGCAGTCAAACAGAACCCGGCACTGAAGCTTTCTTT. The gene calls are TRBV2 and TRBJ1-1; D not resolved. The CDR3 covers 14 residues. V lost 5 bases, J lost 4 bases, and 14 bases lay in between. Per germline, CDR1 SNHLY and CDR2 FYNNEI.

This chain joins TRBV2 and TRBJ2-4, with TRBD1 matching 9 bases. Germline loops: CDR1 SNHLY, CDR2 FYNNEI. Trimming removed 4 bases from V and 12 bases from J; junction bases left unmatched: 16. This CDR3 has 16 residues. Written as DNA, the CDR3 is TGTGCCAGCAGTGCGGTGCGGGACAGGGAAAGGGATACTCAGTACTTC. Translated: CASSAVRDRERDTQYF.

The gene calls are TRBV7-8 and TRBJ2-1, with 10 bases fitting TRBD2. Germline values: CDR1 SGHVS, CDR2 FQNEAQ. The ends lost 5 bases at V and 7 bases at J; junction bases unmatched: 11. The CDR3 contains 16 residues. The CDR3, as DNA: TGTGCCAGCAGCCAACCTAGCGGGAGTCCCTCAAATGAGCAGTTCTTC. Translated: CASSQPSGSPSNEQFF.

In DNA, the CDR3 is TGTGCCAGCAGTTACGGGGGGGACACTGAAGCTTTCTTT. It is translated as CASSYGGDTEAFF. The J gene is TRBJ1-1, the V gene TRBV6-6; D may be TRBD1 (5 bases). Trimming stripped 2 bases from V and 3 bases from J, with 7 bases between. This CDR3 has 13 amino acids. Per germline, CDR1 MNHNY and CDR2 SVGAGI (reference sequence).

The V gene is TRBV5-5, the J gene TRBJ2-2, with D possibly TRBD1 on 5 matching bases. CDR1 and CDR2 from the germline V gene are SGHKS and YYEKEE (reference sequence). V gave up 4 bases and J gave up 6 bases, with 22 bases separating them. CDR3 size: 17 residues. The CDR3 DNA reads TGTGCCAGCAGCCCCAGGGATGCCGGGTGGGTGGCCGGGGAGCTGTTTTTT. Amino acid sequence: CASSPRDAGWVAGELFF. Filled out from reference TRBV5-5 and TRBJ2-2, the complete variable domain reads DAGVTQSPTHLIKTRGQQVTLRCSPISGHKSVSWYQQVLGQGPQFIFQYYEKEERGRGNFPDRFSARQFPNYSSELNVNALLLGDSALYLCASSPRDAGWVAGELFFGEGSRLTVL.

The chain combines TRBV7-6 with TRBJ2-2; D is ambiguous. Trimming stripped 2 bases from V and 1 base from J, with 5 bases between. Germline V gene sequence: CDR1 SGHVS, CDR2 FNYEAQ. The CDR3 has 14 amino acids. In DNA, the CDR3 is TGTGCCAGCAGCTTATCAGAGAACACCGGGGAGCTGTTTTTT. Protein product: CASSLSENTGELFF. The full variable domain, rest sourced from reference TRBV7-6 and TRBJ2-2, is GAGVSQSPRYKVTKRGQDVALRCDPISGHVSLYWYRQALGQGPEFLTYFNYEAQQDKSGLPNDRFSAERPEGSISTLTIQRTEQRDSAMYRCASSLSENTGELFFGEGSRLTVL.